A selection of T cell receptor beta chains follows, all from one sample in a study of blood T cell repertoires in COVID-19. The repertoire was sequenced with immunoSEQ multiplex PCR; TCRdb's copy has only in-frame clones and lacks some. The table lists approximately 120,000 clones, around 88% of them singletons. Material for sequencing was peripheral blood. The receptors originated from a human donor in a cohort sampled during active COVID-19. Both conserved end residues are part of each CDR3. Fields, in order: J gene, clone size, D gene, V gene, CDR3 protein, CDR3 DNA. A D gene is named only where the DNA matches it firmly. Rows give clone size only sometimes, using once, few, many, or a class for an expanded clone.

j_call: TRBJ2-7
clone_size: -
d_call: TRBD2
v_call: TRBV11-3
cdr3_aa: CASSPQGGGPYEQYF
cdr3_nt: TGTGCCAGCAGCCCCCAGGGCGGGGGACCCTACGAGCAGTACTTC

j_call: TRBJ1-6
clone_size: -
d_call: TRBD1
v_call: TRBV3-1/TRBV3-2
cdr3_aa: CASSVRGRSDSPLHF
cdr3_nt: TGTGCCAGCAGTGTAAGGGGGCGTAGTGATTCACCCCTCCACTTT

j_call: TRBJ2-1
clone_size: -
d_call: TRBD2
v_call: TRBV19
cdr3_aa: CASSIPRTSGRAGEQFF
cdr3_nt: TGTGCCAGTAGTATACCTCGGACTAGCGGGAGGGCCGGTGAGCAGTTCTTC

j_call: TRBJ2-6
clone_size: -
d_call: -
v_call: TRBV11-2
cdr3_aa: CASSLNSGWGRGANVLTF
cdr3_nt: TGTGCCAGCAGCTTAAACTCCGGCTGGGGGAGGGGGGCCAACGTCCTGACTTTC

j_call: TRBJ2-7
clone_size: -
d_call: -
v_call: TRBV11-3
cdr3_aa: CASSGVHGEQYF
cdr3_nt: TGTGCCAGCAGCGGAGTCCACGGCGAGCAGTACTTC

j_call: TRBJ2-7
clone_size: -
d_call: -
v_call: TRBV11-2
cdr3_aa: CASSLKTVLEQYF
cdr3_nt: TGTGCCAGCAGCTTGAAGACAGTCCTCGAGCAGTACTTC

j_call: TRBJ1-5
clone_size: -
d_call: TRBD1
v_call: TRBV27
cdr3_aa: CASSSWDSPKPQHF
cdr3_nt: TGTGCCAGCAGTTCCTGGGACAGCCCCAAGCCCCAGCATTTT

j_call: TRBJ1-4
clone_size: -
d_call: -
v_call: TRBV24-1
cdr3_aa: CATSAGGTAEKLFF
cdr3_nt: TGTGCCACCAGTGCGGGGGGGACTGCGGAAAAACTGTTTTTT

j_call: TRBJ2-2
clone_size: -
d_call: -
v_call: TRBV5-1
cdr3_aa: CASSLDSNTGELFF
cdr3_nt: TGCGCCAGCAGCTTGGACAGTAACACCGGGGAGCTGTTTTTT

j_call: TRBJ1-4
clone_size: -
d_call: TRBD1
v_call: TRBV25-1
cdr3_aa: CASATGGWGEKLFF
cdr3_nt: TGTGCCAGCGCGACAGGGGGTTGGGGTGAAAAACTGTTTTTT

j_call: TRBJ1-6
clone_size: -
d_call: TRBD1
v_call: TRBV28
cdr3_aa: CASSSTDRASYNSPLHF
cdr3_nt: TGTGCCAGCAGTTCTACGGACAGGGCCTCCTATAATTCACCCCTCCACTTT

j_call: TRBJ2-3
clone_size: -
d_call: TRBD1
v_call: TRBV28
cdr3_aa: CASSAPGQGTDTQYF
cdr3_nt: TGTGCCAGCAGTGCTCCGGGACAGGGCACAGATACGCAGTATTTT

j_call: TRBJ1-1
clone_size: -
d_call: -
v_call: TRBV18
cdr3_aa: CASSPITSPRGTEAFF
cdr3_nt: TGTGCCAGCTCACCCATCACTTCCCCGCGGGGCACTGAAGCTTTCTTT

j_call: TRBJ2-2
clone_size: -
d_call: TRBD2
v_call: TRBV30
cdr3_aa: CAWSPRGERVTGELFF
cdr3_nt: TGTGCCTGGAGTCCCCGGGGGGAAAGAGTCACCGGGGAGCTGTTTTTT

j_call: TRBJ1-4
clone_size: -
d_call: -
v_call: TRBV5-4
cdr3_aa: CASSSGGASTGLFF
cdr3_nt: TGTGCCAGCAGCTCCGGGGGGGCCTCGACAGGACTGTTTTTT

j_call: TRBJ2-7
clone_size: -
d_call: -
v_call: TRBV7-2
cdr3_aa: CASSPRSPYEQYF
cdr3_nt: TGTGCCAGCAGTCCGAGGTCACCCTACGAGCAGTACTTC

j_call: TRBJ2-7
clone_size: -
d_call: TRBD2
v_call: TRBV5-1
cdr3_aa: CASARGRAGSYEQYF
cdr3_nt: TGCGCCAGCGCCCGCGGGAGGGCCGGGAGCTACGAGCAGTACTTC

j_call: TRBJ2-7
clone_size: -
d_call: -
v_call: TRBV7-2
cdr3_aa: CASSFAGIAYEQYF
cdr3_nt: TGTGCCAGCAGCTTTGCAGGGATCGCCTACGAGCAGTACTTC

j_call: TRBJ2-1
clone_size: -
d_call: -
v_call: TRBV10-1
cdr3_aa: CASSESAGHFGNEQFF
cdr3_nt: TGCGCCAGCAGTGAGTCCGCGGGGCATTTTGGCAATGAGCAGTTCTTC

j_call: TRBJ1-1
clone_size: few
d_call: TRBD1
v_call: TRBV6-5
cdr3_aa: CASSYRDRNTEAFF
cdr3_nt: TGTGCCAGCAGTTATCGGGACAGGAACACTGAAGCTTTCTTT

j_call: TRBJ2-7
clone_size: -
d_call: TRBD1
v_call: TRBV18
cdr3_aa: CASSSDRGKYEQYF
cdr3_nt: TGTGCCAGCTCATCGGACAGGGGGAAGTACGAGCAGTACTTC

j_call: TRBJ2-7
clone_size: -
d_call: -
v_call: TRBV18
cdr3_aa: CASSPPVSREQYF
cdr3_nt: TGTGCCAGCTCACCCCCCGTGTCTCGCGAGCAGTACTTC

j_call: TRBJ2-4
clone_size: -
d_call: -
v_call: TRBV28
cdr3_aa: CASSFDDYKNIQYF
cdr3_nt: TGTGCCAGCAGTTTCGACGACTACAAAAACATTCAGTACTTC

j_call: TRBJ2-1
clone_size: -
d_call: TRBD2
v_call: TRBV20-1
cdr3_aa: CSASRREGRYTEQFF
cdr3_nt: TGCAGTGCTAGTCGGCGGGAGGGCCGATACACTGAGCAGTTCTTC

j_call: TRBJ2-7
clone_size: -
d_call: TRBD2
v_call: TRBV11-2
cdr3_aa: CASGQREGLGEQYF
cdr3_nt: TGTGCCAGCGGACAGCGGGAGGGCCTAGGAGAGCAGTACTTC

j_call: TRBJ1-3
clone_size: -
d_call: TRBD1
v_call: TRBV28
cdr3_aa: CASSSAGQVFGNTIYF
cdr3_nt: TGTGCCAGCAGTAGTGCTGGACAGGTATTTGGAAACACCATATATTTT

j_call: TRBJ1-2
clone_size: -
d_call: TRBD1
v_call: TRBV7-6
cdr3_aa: CASSFSPPRAGGDSYTF
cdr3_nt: TGTGCCAGCAGCTTCTCCCCTCCCCGTGCAGGGGGCGATAGCTACACCTTC

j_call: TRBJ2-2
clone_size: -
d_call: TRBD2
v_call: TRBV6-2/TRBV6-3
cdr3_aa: CASSGLAGVTGELFF
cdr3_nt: TGTGCCAGCAGTGGACTAGCGGGAGTCACCGGGGAGCTGTTTTTT

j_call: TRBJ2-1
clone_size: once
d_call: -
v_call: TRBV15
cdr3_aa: CATSVRTGSSYNEQFF
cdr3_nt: TGTGCCACCAGCGTTCGAACAGGGAGCTCCTACAATGAGCAGTTCTTC

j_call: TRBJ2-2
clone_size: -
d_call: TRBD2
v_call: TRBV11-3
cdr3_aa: CASSFLAGGGGKNTGELFF
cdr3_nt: TGTGCCAGCAGCTTTCTAGCGGGAGGAGGAGGGAAGAACACCGGGGAGCTGTTTTTT

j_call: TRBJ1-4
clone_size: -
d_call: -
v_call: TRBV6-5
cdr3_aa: CASRPPGLGEKLFF
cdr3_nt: TGTGCCAGCAGGCCCCCAGGGCTTGGGGAAAAACTGTTTTTT

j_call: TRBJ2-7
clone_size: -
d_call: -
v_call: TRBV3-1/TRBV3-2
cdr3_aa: CASSLTGGPYEQYF
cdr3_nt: TGTGCCAGCAGCTTAACCGGGGGACCCTACGAGCAGTACTTC

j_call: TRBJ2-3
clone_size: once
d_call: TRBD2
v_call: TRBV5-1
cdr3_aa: CASSLVGTSGGTATDTQYF
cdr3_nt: TGCGCCAGCAGCTTGGTTGGGACTAGCGGGGGAACAGCCACAGATACGCAGTATTTT

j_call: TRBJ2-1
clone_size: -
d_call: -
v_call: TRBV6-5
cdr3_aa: CASSYPGNEQFF
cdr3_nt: TGTGCCAGCAGTTACCCGGGGAACGAGCAGTTCTTC

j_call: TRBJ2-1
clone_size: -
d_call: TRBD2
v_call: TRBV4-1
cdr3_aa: CASSQGSGSSSYNEQFF
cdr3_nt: TGCGCCAGCAGCCAGGGGAGCGGGAGTTCATCCTACAATGAGCAGTTCTTC

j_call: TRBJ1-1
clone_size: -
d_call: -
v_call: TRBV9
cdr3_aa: CASSPARGNTEAFF
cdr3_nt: TGTGCCAGCAGCCCGGCTCGGGGTAACACTGAAGCTTTCTTT

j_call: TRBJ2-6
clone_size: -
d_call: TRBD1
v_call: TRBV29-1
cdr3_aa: CSIDRDGANVLTF
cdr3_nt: TGCAGTATAGACAGGGATGGGGCCAACGTCCTGACTTTC

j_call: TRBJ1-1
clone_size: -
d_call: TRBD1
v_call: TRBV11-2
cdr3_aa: CASSLRLAGGNIMNTEAFF
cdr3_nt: TGTGCCAGCAGTCTAAGGTTGGCAGGGGGCAACATTATGAACACTGAAGCTTTCTTT

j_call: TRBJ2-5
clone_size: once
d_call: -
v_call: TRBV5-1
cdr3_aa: CASSLGTEETQYF
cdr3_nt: TGCGCCAGCAGCTTGGGGACAGAAGAGACCCAGTACTTC

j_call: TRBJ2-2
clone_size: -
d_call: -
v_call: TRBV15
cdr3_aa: CATSRDTLRGGELFF
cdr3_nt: TGTGCCACCAGCAGAGACACTCTTCGGGGCGGGGAGCTGTTTTTT

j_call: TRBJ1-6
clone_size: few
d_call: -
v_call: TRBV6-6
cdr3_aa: CASSPRETDEINNSPLHF
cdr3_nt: TGTGCCAGCAGTCCCCGGGAGACAGACGAAATCAATAATTCACCCCTCCACTTT

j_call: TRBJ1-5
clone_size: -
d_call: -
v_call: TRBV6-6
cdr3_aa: CASSRTERKLFYNQPQHF
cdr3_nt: TGTGCCAGCAGTCGGACAGAGAGGAAACTATTCTACAATCAGCCCCAGCATTTT

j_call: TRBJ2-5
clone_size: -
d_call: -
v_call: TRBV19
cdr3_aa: CASSSRGRETQYF
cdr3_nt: TGTGCCAGTAGTTCTCGGGGGAGGGAGACCCAGTACTTC

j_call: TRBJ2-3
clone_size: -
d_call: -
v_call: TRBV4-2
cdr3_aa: CASSQDASTGMVRF
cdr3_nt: TGTGCCAGCAGCCAAGACGCCTCCACAGGGATGGTAAGATTT

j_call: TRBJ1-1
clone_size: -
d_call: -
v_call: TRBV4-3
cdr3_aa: CASSQERWGPNTEAFF
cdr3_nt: TGCGCCAGCAGCCAAGAACGTTGGGGGCCGAACACTGAAGCTTTCTTT

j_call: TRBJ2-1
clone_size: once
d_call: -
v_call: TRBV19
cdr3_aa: CASSPPSSRYNEQFF
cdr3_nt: TGTGCCAGTAGCCCCCCTAGCTCGAGGTACAATGAGCAGTTCTTC

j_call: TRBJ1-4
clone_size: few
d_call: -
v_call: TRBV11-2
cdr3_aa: CASSGTLDEKLFF
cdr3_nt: TGTGCCAGCAGCGGGACATTGGATGAAAAACTGTTTTTT

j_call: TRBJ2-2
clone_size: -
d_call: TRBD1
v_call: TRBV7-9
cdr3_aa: CASSPRQGRQGGELFF
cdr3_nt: TGTGCCAGCAGCCCCAGACAGGGGCGGCAGGGAGGGGAGCTGTTTTTT

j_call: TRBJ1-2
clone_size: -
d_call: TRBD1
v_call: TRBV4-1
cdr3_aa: CASSPFGQGAVGYTF
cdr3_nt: TGCGCCAGCAGCCCCTTTGGACAGGGGGCAGTTGGCTACACCTTC

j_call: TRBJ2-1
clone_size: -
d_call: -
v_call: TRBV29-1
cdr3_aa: CSVSRDAIYNEQFF
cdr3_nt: TGCAGCGTCTCCCGGGATGCAATATACAATGAGCAGTTCTTC

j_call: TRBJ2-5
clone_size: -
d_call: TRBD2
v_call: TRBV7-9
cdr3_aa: CASSLGNGTNF
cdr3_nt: TGTGCCAGCAGCTTAGGGAACGGGACTAACTTC

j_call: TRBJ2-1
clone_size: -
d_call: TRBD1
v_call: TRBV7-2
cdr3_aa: CASSPRDRAWGEQFF
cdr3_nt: TGTGCCAGCAGCCCCCGGGACAGGGCTTGGGGTGAGCAGTTCTTC

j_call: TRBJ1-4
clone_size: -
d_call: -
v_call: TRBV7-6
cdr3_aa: CASSLETTAGEKLFF
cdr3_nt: TGTGCCAGCAGCTTAGAGACCACGGCGGGTGAAAAACTGTTTTTT

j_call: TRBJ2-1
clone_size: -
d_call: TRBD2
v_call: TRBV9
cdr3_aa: CASRASGLAGASEQFF
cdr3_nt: TGTGCCAGCAGAGCCTCAGGACTAGCGGGAGCGTCTGAGCAGTTCTTC

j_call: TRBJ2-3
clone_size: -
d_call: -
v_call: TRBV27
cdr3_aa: CASAGGYTDTQYF
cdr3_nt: TGTGCCAGCGCAGGGGGGTATACAGATACGCAGTATTTT

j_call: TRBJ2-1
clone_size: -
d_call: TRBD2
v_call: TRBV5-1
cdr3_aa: CASSFHASGSSYNEQFF
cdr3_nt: TGCGCCAGCAGCTTCCACGCTAGCGGTTCCTCCTACAATGAGCAGTTCTTC

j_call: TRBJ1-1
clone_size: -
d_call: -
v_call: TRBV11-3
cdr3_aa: CATQGNTEAFF
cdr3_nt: TGTGCTACCCAGGGGAACACTGAAGCTTTCTTT